This passage covers 27 T cell receptor beta chains from one sample sequenced in a study of blood T cell repertoires in COVID-19. This table comes from immunoSEQ multiplex PCR, and its TCRdb copy is limited to in-frame clones, with some not included. The sample includes under 85,000 clones, approximately 84% of them seen just once. The sample taken for sequencing was peripheral blood. The source of these receptors is a human donor in a cohort sampled during active COVID-19.

The chain links TRBV5-1 to TRBJ2-1; D gene ambiguous. CDR1 and CDR2 from the germline V gene are SGHRS and YFSETQ. The germline V and J ends were trimmed by 0 bases and 10 bases, with 5 bases remaining between them. This CDR3 has 11 amino acids. Here the CDR3 reads CASSLDREQFF. As DNA, the CDR3 is TGCGCCAGCAGCTTGGACAGAGAGCAGTTCTTC. The full variable domain, in which reference TRBV5-1 and TRBJ2-1 provide the parts outside the CDR3, is KAGVTQTPRYLIKTRGQQVTLSCSPISGHRSVSWYQQTPGQGLQFLFEYFSETQRNKGNFPGRFSGRQFSNSRSEMNVSTLELGDSALYLCASSLDREQFFGPGTRLTVL.

The rearrangement joins TRBV11-2 to TRBJ1-1, with a tentative D call TRBD1 (5 bases). This CDR3 contains 13 residues. In germline, CDR1 is SGHAT, CDR2 FQNNGV. V gave up 0 bases and J gave up 11 bases, with 13 bases separating them. The CDR3 nucleotides are TGTGCCAGCAGCTTAGACTTGCAGGGCAGGGCTTTCTTT. Its translation: CASSLDLQGRAFF.

V gene TRBV7-6 combines with J gene TRBJ2-1; perhaps TRBD2 as D (5 bases). CDR1 and CDR2 from the germline V gene are SGHVS and FNYEAQ. This CDR3 comprises 14 residues. Trimming cost V 1 base and J 10 bases, with 14 bases left between them. CDR3 nucleotide sequence: TGTGCCAGCAGCTTAGTTAGCCTCCGGGAAGAGCAGTTCTTC. The encoded protein is CASSLVSLREEQFF.

This chain uses TRBV5-6 with TRBJ2-1; 9 bases fit TRBD1. The CDR3 has 16 amino acids. Germline loops: CDR1 SGHDT, CDR2 YYEEEE. V shed 3 bases and J 6 bases; nucleotides not matched to a gene: 10. The CDR3 nucleotides read TGTGCCAGCAGCTCGCCTAGGGACAGGGTTCGCAATGAGCAGTTCTTC. It translates to CASSSPRDRVRNEQFF. Filled out from reference TRBV5-6 and TRBJ2-1, the complete variable domain reads DAGVTQSPTHLIKTRGQQVTLRCSPKSGHDTVSWYQQALGQGPQFIFQYYEEEERQRGNFPDRFSGHQFPNYSSELNVNALLLGDSALYLCASSSPRDRVRNEQFFGPGTRLTVL.

This rearrangement joins TRBV11-2 to TRBJ2-3; a possible D gene is TRBD1 (6 bases). The CDR3 consists of 15 residues. Germline V gene sequence: CDR1 SGHAT, CDR2 FQNNGV. V shed 4 bases and J shed 3 bases, with 14 bases lying between them. Here the CDR3 DNA reads TGTGCCAGCAGCTCCGGGACAATGAGTACAGATACGCAGTATTTT. Translating gives CASSSGTMSTDTQYF.

The rearrangement uses TRBV7-9 and TRBJ1-6, with D possibly TRBD1 on 6 matching bases. Trimming took 0 bases from V and 7 from J, leaving 10 bases between them. The CDR3 extends over 15 amino acids. Germline CDR1 is SEHNR and CDR2 is FQNEAQ (reference sequence). The CDR3 region has the DNA TGTGCCAGCAGCTTAGCTTCCCAGGGGAATTCACCCCTCCACTTT. Its translation is CASSLASQGNSPLHF.

This chain links TRBV6-5 with TRBJ2-3; TRBD1 aligns across 9 bases. Germline V CDR1 and CDR2: MNHEY, SVGAGI. V was pared by 7 bases and J by 1 base, with 3 bases of the junction left unmatched. The CDR3 contains 14 residues. Written as DNA, the CDR3 is TGTGCCAGCACCCGGACAGGGGGCACAGATACGCAGTATTTT. Residues: CASTRTGGTDTQYF.

The rearrangement links TRBV15 to TRBJ1-1, with unresolved D. Per the germline V gene, CDR1 is LNHNV and CDR2 is YYDKDF (reference sequence). CDR3 length: 14 residues. The germline V and J ends were trimmed by 0 bases and 5 bases, with 10 bases remaining between them. CDR3 residues: CATSRDIGVTEAFF. For the CDR3, the DNA is TGTGCCACCAGCAGAGATATCGGAGTTACTGAAGCTTTCTTT.

V is TRBV15 and J is TRBJ2-2; D is undetermined. In germline, CDR1 is LNHNV, CDR2 YYDKDF (reference sequence). V lost 0 bases, J lost 6 bases, and 8 bases lay in between. The CDR3 spans 14 residues. The CDR3 DNA follows: TGTGCCACCAGCAGAGATCGCAGATCCGGGGAGCTGTTTTTT. Protein: CATSRDRRSGELFF.

The rearrangement links TRBV19 to TRBJ2-7, with 11 bases aligning to TRBD1. The CDR3 covers 15 residues. The junction had 7 bases not matched to a gene; V was cut back by 4 bases and J by 5 bases. CDR1 is LNHDA, CDR2 SQIVND, per germline (reference sequence). CDR3 amino acids: CASSSEDRGLDEQYF. CDR3 bases: TGTGCCAGTAGTAGTGAGGACAGGGGGCTTGACGAGCAGTACTTC.

The J gene is TRBJ2-2, the V gene TRBV5-1, with TRBD2 identical over 8 bases. CDR3 length: 14 residues. The germline CDR1 and CDR2 sequences are SGHRS and YFSETQ. V lost 7 bases to trimming and J lost 6 bases; unmatched junction nucleotides: 8. CDR3 coding DNA: TGCGCCAGCGGTCCCCGGGGGGGGGCCGGGGAGCTGTTTTTT. This gives the protein CASGPRGGAGELFF.

The genes are TRBV27 and TRBJ1-6, with 7 bases matching TRBD1. This CDR3 comprises 13 residues. The germline gives CDR1 MNHEY, CDR2 SMNVEV (reference sequence). With V trimmed by 9 bases and J by 7 bases, 6 bases remained unmatched. The CDR3 is CASRTGVNSPLHF. CDR3 nucleotide sequence: TGTGCCAGTAGGACAGGTGTGAATTCACCCCTCCACTTT.

This chain links TRBV7-8 with TRBJ2-5; perhaps TRBD1 as D (5 bases). Trimming removed 2 bases at V and 4 bases at J, with 29 bases between. The germline V gene has CDR1 SGHVS and CDR2 FQNEAQ. The CDR3 is made up of 20 amino acids. The CDR3 bases are TGTGCCAGCAGCTTATATTCTCTTGGGTCGGTTGGGGCAAGGGGAGAGACCCAGTACTTC. Its translation is CASSLYSLGSVGARGETQYF.

The chain is built from TRBV9 and TRBJ1-3; possible D gene TRBD1, 6 bases. The V end was cut by 3 bases, the J end by 7 bases, with 14 bases between. The CDR3 runs to 14 residues. CDR1 SGDLS and CDR2 YYNGEE come from the germline V gene. The CDR3 DNA reads as TGTGCCAGCAGCGCCGACCTACAGGGCAACACCATATATTTT. Translating it yields CASSADLQGNTIYF.

The chain links TRBV27 to TRBJ2-3, with 14 positions matching TRBD2. The CDR3 loop spans 19 amino acids. Germline CDR1 is MNHEY and CDR2 is SMNVEV (reference sequence). V lost 2 bases to trimming and J lost 0 bases; unmatched junction nucleotides: 7. Here the CDR3 reads CASSLQTSGGASSTDTQYF. The CDR3 DNA follows: TGTGCCAGCAGTTTACAGACTAGCGGGGGGGCCTCTAGCACAGATACGCAGTATTTT.

The chain uses TRBV2 and TRBJ1-1, with a tentative D call TRBD1 (5 bases). Germline V lookup: CDR1 SNHLY, CDR2 FYNNEI. V was pared by 6 bases and J by 6 bases, with 17 bases between. This CDR3 comprises 14 residues. The CDR3 bases are TGTGCCAGCAGCTCAGAGGAGGGGACCTCTGAAGCTTTCTTT. Its translation: CASSSEEGTSEAFF.

This clone occurred once. V is TRBV7-9 and J is TRBJ1-6; 7 nucleotides line up with TRBD1. The CDR3 has 18 amino acids. V trimming: 1 base; J trimming: 0 bases; junction bases outside the gene matches: 6. In germline, CDR1 is SEHNR, CDR2 FQNEAQ (reference sequence). The CDR3 sequence: CASSLGRNRGSYNSPLHF. CDR3 DNA: TGTGCCAGCAGCTTAGGAAGGAACAGGGGCTCCTATAATTCACCCCTCCACTTT.

The CDR3 reads CASSFQAQNIQYF. The CDR3 nucleotides are TGTGCCAGCAGTTTCCAGGCCCAAAACATTCAGTACTTC. The chain uses TRBV12-3 or TRBV12-4 and TRBJ2-4; D remains ambiguous. The CDR3 covers 13 residues. Trimming removed 3 bases from V and 5 bases from J, with 8 bases in between.

The chain uses TRBV7-8 and TRBJ2-5; 10 bases match TRBD2. The CDR3 is 18 amino acids. Germline-derived CDR1 and CDR2 are SGHVS and FQNEAQ. With V trimmed by 5 bases and J by 2 bases, 14 bases remained unmatched. The CDR3 reads CASSRALSGGAQQETQYF. DNA of the CDR3: TGTGCCAGCAGCCGAGCCCTGAGCGGGGGGGCCCAACAAGAGACCCAGTACTTC. The full variable domain, completed using reference TRBV7-8 and TRBJ2-5, is GAGVSQSPRYKVAKRGQDVALRCDPISGHVSLFWYQQALGQGPEFLTYFQNEAQLDKSGLPSDRFFAERPEGSVSTLKIQRTQQEDSAVYLCASSRALSGGAQQETQYFGPGTRLLVL.

Regarding this clone: Other DNA sequences in the same sample also yield this CDR3. V usage is TRBV5-4 and J usage is TRBJ1-2, with D maybe TRBD1 (6 bases). V was cut by 5 bases and J by 2 bases, with 10 bases left in between. There are 13 residues in the CDR3. Per the germline V gene, CDR1 is SGHNT and CDR2 is YYREEE (reference sequence). DNA for the CDR3: TGTGCCAGCAGTCCGGACAGCAACTATGGCTACACCTTC. As protein: CASSPDSNYGYTF.

The rearrangement joins TRBV30 to TRBJ2-3, with 7 bases identical to TRBD2. From germline, CDR1 is GTSNPN and CDR2 SVGIG (reference sequence). Trimming took 0 bases from V and 5 from J; bases not matched to a gene: 8. CDR3 length: 15 amino acids. CDR3 in amino acids: CAWSVSRGGRDTQYF. The CDR3 nucleotides are TGTGCCTGGAGTGTATCGCGGGGAGGGCGAGATACGCAGTATTTT.

The V call is TRBV4-3, the J call TRBJ2-1; TRBD1 matches 8 bases. Germline loops: CDR1 LGHNA, CDR2 YSLEER. This CDR3 region has 14 residues. Trimming took 2 bases from V and 7 from J; bases not matched to a gene: 4. In nucleotides, the CDR3 is TGCGCCAGCAGCCAAACCAGGGGGCGAAATGAGCAGTTCTTC. Translated, it gives CASSQTRGRNEQFF.

In this sample, this clone turned up once. This chain links TRBV2 with TRBJ1-5; D might be TRBD1 (6 bases). V lost 7 bases to trimming and J lost 3 bases, with 13 bases between them. Germline CDR1 SNHLY, CDR2 FYNNEI. The CDR3 covers 14 residues. The CDR3 DNA follows: TGTGCCAGCATGGGGGGGGACATCAATCAGCCCCAGCATTTT. It codes for CASMGGDINQPQHF.

This clone was detected only once. The chain recombines TRBV6-2 or TRBV6-3 with TRBJ2-6; possible D gene TRBD1, 6 bases. This CDR3 is 16 amino acids long. The germline gives CDR1 MNHEY, CDR2 SVGEGT. V lost 5 bases and J lost 0, with 11 bases in between. Here the CDR3 DNA reads TGTGCCAGCAGTAACACAGGGAACTCTGGGGCCAACGTCCTGACTTTC. Amino acid sequence: CASSNTGNSGANVLTF.

This chain uses TRBV7-8 with TRBJ1-1, with 9 bases fitting TRBD1. The CDR3 runs 15 residues. Germline loops: CDR1 SGHVS, CDR2 FQNEAQ. Trimming took 4 bases from V and 4 from J; bases not matched to a gene: 7. The CDR3 loop reads CASSYRTGAPTEAFF. The CDR3 region has the DNA TGTGCCAGCAGCTACAGGACAGGGGCTCCCACTGAAGCTTTCTTT.

The CDR3 nucleotides read TGTGCCAGCAGCCAGGGGGCGAAAAACATTCAGTACTTC. Amino acid sequence: CASSQGAKNIQYF. The chain joins TRBV5-6 to TRBJ2-4; 8 bases match TRBD1. The germline gives CDR1 SGHDT, CDR2 YYEEEE. Unmatched junction bases numbered 1, after V lost 4 bases and J lost 4 bases. This CDR3 comprises 13 residues.

The chain recombines TRBV5-4 with TRBJ2-7; TRBD1 aligns across 7 bases. This CDR3 has 17 amino acids. V lost 5 bases to trimming and J lost 5 bases; unmatched junction nucleotides: 19. Germline-derived CDR1 and CDR2 are SGHNT and YYREEE (reference sequence). CDR3 in amino acids: CASSTSGNRQGPDEQYF. CDR3 coding DNA: TGTGCCAGCAGTACCTCCGGGAACCGACAGGGCCCTGACGAGCAGTACTTC. The whole variable domain, filled in from reference TRBV5-4 and TRBJ2-7, reads ETGVTQSPTHLIKTRGQQVTLRCSSQSGHNTVSWYQQALGQGPQFIFQYYREEENGRGNFPPRFSGLQFPNYSSELNVNALELDDSALYLCASSTSGNRQGPDEQYFGPGTRLTVT.